The 5 T cell receptor beta chains below all came from one sample that was sequenced in a study of early T cells in non-severe SARS-CoV-2 infection. TCRdb called the 5' RACE reads again in MiXCR, with one record for every CDR3 protein. This table holds about 76,000 distinct CDR3 sequences, about an eighth found once. The specimen was whole blood. These receptors came from an adult who was a healthcare worker with PCR-confirmed SARS-CoV-2 infection or an uninfected control (not recorded which).

This clonotype was recorded a few times. CDR3 loop: CACIGGLAGYNEQFF. CDR3 bases: TGTGCCTGCATAGGAGGACTAGCGGGATACAATGAGCAGTTCTTC. The rearrangement links TRBV30 to TRBJ2-1; TRBD2 aligns across 12 bases. The CDR3 is 15 residues long. The V gene end was trimmed by 6 bases and the J gene end by 4 bases; junction bases not matched to a gene: 7. CDR1 is GTSNPN and CDR2 is SVGIG in the germline V gene (reference sequence).

This clonotype was counted many times. The chain is built from TRBV18 and TRBJ2-1; no clear D. Trimming removed 6 bases at V and 5 bases at J, with 17 bases between. CDR3 length equals 15 residues. The germline V gene has CDR1 KGHSH and CDR2 LQKENI. The chain's CDR3 is CASSPLGIADNEQFF. CDR3 DNA: TGTGCCAGCTCCCCCCTGGGAATCGCTGACAATGAGCAGTTCTTC.

In this sample, this clonotype turned up a few times. The chain uses TRBV7-8 and TRBJ2-5; no clear D. The germline gives CDR1 SGHVS, CDR2 FQNEAQ. V was pared by 5 bases and J by 6 bases, with 7 bases between. The CDR3 has 11 amino acids. The CDR3: CASSPRKTQYF. For the CDR3, the DNA is TGTGCCAGCAGCCCACGGAAGACCCAGTACTTC. The variable domain in full, with the rest retrieved from reference TRBV7-8 and TRBJ2-5, is GAGVSQSPRYKVAKRGQDVALRCDPISGHVSLFWYQQALGQGPEFLTYFQNEAQLDKSGLPSDRFFAERPEGSVSTLKIQRTQQEDSAVYLCASSPRKTQYFGPGTRLLVL.

This clonotype was seen a few times. The genes are TRBV9 and TRBJ2-6; D possibly corresponds to TRBD2 (6 bases). The CDR3 covers 17 residues. Germline V lookup: CDR1 SGDLS, CDR2 YYNGEE. V lost 0 bases and J lost 2, with 12 bases in between. As DNA, the CDR3 is TGTGCCAGCAGCGTAGCGCGGGAAATAGCTGGGGCCAACGTCCTGACTTTC. The encoded protein is CASSVAREIAGANVLTF.

The rearrangement joins TRBV7-8 to TRBJ2-4, with a tentative D call TRBD1 (6 bases). Germline V lookup: CDR1 SGHVS, CDR2 FQNEAQ. Trimming removed 7 bases from V and 8 bases from J, with 15 bases in between. The CDR3 spans 13 residues. This CDR3 reads CASTPGTTDIQYF. CDR3 sequence (DNA): TGTGCCAGCACCCCCGGGACAACAGACATTCAGTACTTC.